This T cell receptor (beta chain) is from a study of shared clonotypes between healthy human individuals (dated by TCRdb to 2020 to 2022). With regard to the full study: The cohort included a few men and a couple of women between 18 and 49 years of age. Leukapheresis yielded between about 0.9 and 8.9 billion PBMCs per donor. To estimate repertoire size and how much clonotypes are shared between individuals, the study performed deep sequencing of blood TCR repertoires from about 5 healthy adults. For each donor, three plates each were used for CD4 naive and CD4 memory, two plates were used for CD8 naive, and one plate was used for CD8 memory. To increase sequencing depth and limit assay-specific biases, TCR repertoire library preparation and sequencing were carried out by different laboratories using diverse techniques. The full study reports these points: Pairwise subsampling led to the expectation that sequencing depth would affect the degree of clonotype sharing among donors. Across four donors, approximately 5% of naive CD4, roughly 3.3% of naive CD8, around 2.1% of memory CD4, and 0.4% to 0.45% of memory CD8 clonotypes were shared. Sampling was limited to blood, and TCR repertoires in tissue likely differ from TCR repertoires in blood. Because the study included only a small number of donors, the genetic and exposure-history diversity represented was limited. Higher generation probabilities were observed for clonotypes shared by all four sorted-subset donors than for non-shared clonotypes. Even with the large sequencing depth, rarefaction of the sorted-subset datasets indicated that sequencing was incomplete. Estimated clonotype richness was generally larger for naive than for memory subsets.

Using the deep immunoSEQ assay, TCR CDR3 regions were amplified from genomic DNA by multiplex PCR. For each cell subset, the extracted genomic DNA was distributed evenly across all wells of several immunoSEQ 96-well plates, and each plate served as one replicate. For sorted subsets, each replicate PCR was loaded with roughly 0.2 ug genomic DNA, equivalent to 30,000 or so T cell genomes. The purified libraries were quantified using a Qubit 3.0 fluorometer, sized with a Bioanalyzer 2100, and then quantified again using the KAPA Library Quantification kit. Each immunoSEQ 96-well plate was sequenced on its own single-read 150-cycle Illumina NextSeq 550 flow cell. In the original analysis: Because the immunoSEQ output held only junctional sequences and lacked quality scores, the filtering could not match the filtering applied to full-length reads. To assign V/J genes and CDR3, sequences were annotated against IMGT germline references using PyIR, a Python wrapper for IgBLAST v1.9. Reads were removed for weak V/J assignments (E-value above 1e-6), missing CDR3, stop codons, out-of-frame junctions, or ambiguous translated residues. V3J clonotypes were defined by identical inferred V gene, J gene, and CDR3 amino acid sequence. Percentage overlap between repertoires was computed as shared unique clonotypes divided by the size of the smaller repertoire. RTK rarefaction, the Chao1 estimator, and Recon v2.1 estimates of unobserved clonotypes were used to assess repertoire richness. Generation probabilities were computed with OLGA for all TCRbeta clonotypes obtained by the gDNA method from a few donors. Sourced from immuneACCESS, this table was stored by TCRdb with only in-frame sequences that have V and J called. A share of the clones is absent; for the studies checked, an unresolved V gene accounts for under half, and the remainder has no known explanation. D and trimming were read from the DNA, whereas the V and J calls and clone size are those reported in that table. Here the sample has some 350,000 clones; around 72% occur a single time. The ten largest clonotypes hold around a tenth of the sample.

Compared with germline, V lacks 6 bases and J lacks 4 bases; bases without a gene match: 3. The CDR1 and CDR2 encoded by the germline V gene are SGHRS and YFSETQ. Inclusive of the bounding cysteine and phenylalanine, the CDR3 is 14 residues long. The read is trimmed to its CDR3 DNA, 42 bases read in frame from base 1. Donors were healthy HIV-negative adults with no recently reported acute infections or vaccinations. Every donor was a Caucasian adult living in Nashville, Tennessee, USA. CD4+ T cells were enriched by magnetic negative selection, after which naive cells were positively selected on CD45RA and the negative fraction was taken as the memory subset. After blood collection by leukapheresis, PBMCs were isolated using Ficoll-Histopaque density gradient centrifugation and then cryopreserved in the vapor phase of liquid nitrogen. Analytical flow cytometry was used to check the purity and quantity of every magnetically sorted T cell population. Genomic DNA was isolated from each sorted fraction and quantified by UV absorbance on a Nanodrop 2000c.

This clone was detected once. The clone's antigen remains unknown. No much larger clone is present one base from it, and per-base qualities are unavailable. This sequence uses TRBV5-1 and TRBJ2-1; TRBD2 matches 11 bases in the middle. Sequenced sample: memory CD4+ T cells sorted from blood. This specimen's cell subset or site label, interpreted: CD45RA-negative fraction. This TCR was recovered from a young man in good health. The encoded CDR3 is CASTGTSGYNEQFF. The nucleotides read TGCGCCAGCACCGGGACTAGCGGTTACAATGAGCAGTTCTTC. Reference TRBV5-1 and TRBJ2-1 proteins supply the regions before and after the CDR3; the full variable domain is: KAGVTQTPRYLIKTRGQQVTLSCSPISGHRSVSWYQQTPGQGLQFLFEYFSETQRNKGNFPGRFSGRQFSNSRSEMNVSTLELGDSALYLCASTGTSGYNEQFFGPGTRLTVL.